This TCR beta chain appears in the sequencing data of a study of cytomegalovirus exposure and HLA in healthy donors (dated by TCRdb to the late 2010s). Regarding the study in general: An earlier analysis of roughly 610 of the donors reported 276 Gb of sequence data and 117 million unique TCR beta sequences obtained from about 200 million T cells. An early release that covered several hundred HLA-typed donors contained 250 to 350 gigabases of sequencing data and some 87 million unique TCR sequences. The genetic ancestry cluster associated with self-reported Caucasian donors included roughly 84% of the roughly 400 genotyped donors. The study was designed to test whether signatures of past pathogen exposure could be identified by cataloging public T cell receptors. The T cell repertoires of 666 subjects were profiled by immunosequencing and related to cytomegalovirus serostatus. In addition to the first cohort of 650 to 800 subjects, a separate validation cohort of under 150 different subjects was used. To predict cytomegalovirus infection status, the study combined high-throughput TCR immunosequencing, statistical association of individual TCRs with disease status, and machine learning. A later analysis re-examined previously published TCR beta repertoires from several hundred donors and added high-resolution HLA genotyping to investigate patterns of TCR occurrence. The later analysis used no new phenotypic data to find candidate immune exposures, relying instead on TCR beta sequences and their occurrence across donors. An earlier analysis of 587 of the donors applied high-throughput TCR beta sequencing to assess whether each TCR beta V gene segment acted as functional or pseudogenic. Alongside the repertoire data, information on donor age, sex, ethnicity and CMV serostatus was compiled. A later genetic analysis used genome-wide SNP genotypes for about 65% of the roughly 670 donors, treating that subset as a discovery cohort. All discovery cohort repertoires had been generated on a single sequencing platform. HLA typing covered class I and class II loci at four-digit resolution. The number of typed donors differed by locus: about 620-640 for A, B, C, DRB1 and DQB1; approximately 530 for DQA1; some 610 for DPA1; and around 490 for DPB1. Several DR-DQ haplotypes were handled as single units for association and clustering, since linkage in the cohort was strong. Among 350 to 400 genotyped donors of the cohort, an average of about 240,000 unique TCR beta nucleotide sequences were sequenced per donor, around 18% of them non-productive.

Preparation of the library involved the immunoSEQ multiplex PCR assay. For the multiplex PCR, a mixture combining 60 forward primers for TCR Vbeta segments and 13 reverse primers for TCR Jbeta segments was used. A multiplex PCR assay on genomic DNA amplified the CDR3 region of rearranged TCR beta genes. On the Illumina HiSeq System, the amplified TCR beta libraries were sequenced as 87-base-pair reads. As for how the authors treated the data: In a later analysis, roughly 80 million unique TCR beta chains were counted across the 650 to 750 repertoires, and roughly 9.9 million of these chains were shared by at least two donors. To remove PCR and sequencing errors, raw reads were error-corrected and collapsed into unique sequences using a nearest-neighbor algorithm that merged closely related sequences. V, D and J gene segments were assigned by aligning CDR3 sequences to IMGT reference sequences. For a sequence to be retained, at least a six-nucleotide match to both a V gene segment and a J gene segment was required. A rearrangement counted as productive if the CDR3 had no stop codons and remained in frame with V and J, and every other rearrangement counted as non-productive. Following IMGT convention, CDR3 was defined as the stretch from the second conserved V-encoded cysteine up to the conserved J-encoded phenylalanine. The earlier analysis of 500 to 750 of the donors excluded any sequence lacking an unambiguous match to a single V gene segment. In an earlier analysis of roughly 500 of the donors, V segments were called functional above 56.7% productive rearrangements and were called segregating when the between-donor standard deviation exceeded 5%. A statistical classification framework was built for diagnosing cytomegalovirus status from the catalog of TCR beta chain sequences. A later analysis assigned V and J genes by comparing TCR nucleotide sequences with IMGT/GENE-DB human TR gene sequences. The TCRdist pipeline was used in a later analysis to assign CDR3 sequences and most-parsimonious VDJ recombination scenarios. In a later analysis, each TCR beta chain was defined by its CDR3 amino acid sequence together with its V-gene family, and reads lacking a unique V-gene family were excluded. To address suspected cross-contamination and a sequencing artifact, a later analysis removed 592 highly shared, low-generation-probability nucleotide sequences. In a later analysis, a clonal expansion index for each public chain was calculated from normalized within-repertoire ranks of inferred template counts. A later analysis computed generation probabilities with a VDJ recombination model fitted to out-of-frame rearrangements, and checked the results against IGoR. In a later analysis, TCR-TCR, TCR-HLA and TCR-CMV co-occurrence was scored with hypergeometric tests, and a repertoire-size bias correction was applied to TCR pairs. A later analysis estimated false discovery rates by permuting HLA or CMV assignments 20 times. In a later analysis, co-occurring TCRs were grouped using DBSCAN, and TCRdist sequence similarity was added for clustering within HLA-allele-positive subsets. Co-occurrence clustering excluded repertoires with fewer than 30,000 or more than 120,000 public chains, plus five with anomalous nucleotide sharing. The table comes from immuneACCESS by way of TCRdb, which keeps in-frame sequences with V and J called. Part of the clones is missing from these tables; in studies checked, under half for an unresolved V gene and the rest for unknown reasons. V and J calls and clone size are as listed in that table; D and trimming were resolved from the DNA. The sample contains 100,000 to 150,000 clones, approximately 80% of them found a single time. The ten largest clones add up to about 1.2% of the sample.

The CDR3 runs 16 residues from the cysteine to the phenylalanine. Only CDR3 DNA is held: 48 bases, read in frame from base 1. Based on the germline V gene (reference sequence), the CDR1 and CDR2 sequences are SGHNT and YYREEE. V is trimmed back by 4 bases and J by 0 bases, and the junction contains 7 bases that no gene match accounts for. Study-wide findings and limitations: A total of about 150 TCR beta chains were listed by the study as associated with cytomegalovirus. Most TCR sequences were observed very rarely across donors, whereas some public TCRs were present in many individuals. Strong co-occurrence of HLA alleles, especially DR and DQ, made assigning TCR associations to individual alleles difficult. Because some donors lacked HLA typing at each locus, the association tests relied only on the typed subset. It was suggested by the authors that the approach could potentially be generalized to other disease states and immunological phenotypes. In vitro tests confirmed that a few of the cytomegalovirus-associated TCR beta chains recognize cytomegalovirus antigens. According to a later analysis, TCR association rates differed among HLA loci, with DRB1 alleles showing the most associated TCRs and HLA-C alleles showing the fewest. V-gene and J-gene trimming of TCR beta chains was associated with a missense DCLRE1C variant in a later genetic analysis, and the association was replicated in an independent cohort. A later genetic analysis reported fewer N-insertions in productive TCRs among donors in an Asian-associated ancestry cluster than the roughly 720-donor mean. CMV serostatus was the only immune exposure information available for the cohort. According to a later analysis, parvovirus B19, influenza, CMV and Epstein-Barr virus appeared linked to several top co-occurrence clusters. A further reported finding was that TCR beta sequences accurately predicted the HLA-A and HLA-B alleles for most subjects in the first cohort. The classifier was reported to diagnose cytomegalovirus status with high specificity and sensitivity in both the original cohort and the validation cohort. A group of highly shared sequence variants was considered likely to be a technical artifact of the sequencing pipeline. In an earlier analysis of approximately 600 of the donors, most TCR beta V segments were observed in productive rearrangements about 87% or about 30% of the time, broadly matching IMGT annotations. Correlated functional status among segregating V segments might reflect linkage disequilibrium, but an unknown experimental factor could not be ruled out. A later analysis found that HLA-associated TCR beta chains were more clonally expanded and had lower generation probabilities than equally common non-associated chains. Roughly uniform sequencing depth across donors was assumed in presence/absence analyses, although this assumption may not hold. Only TCR beta chains were sequenced in this cohort, and the absence of alpha or paired-chain data limited detectable features. According to a later analysis, most CMV-associated TCR beta chains appeared to be HLA-restricted, and the HLA associations seemed to be driven largely by CMV exposure. In a later analysis, about 17,000 TCR beta sequences were associated with specific HLA alleles at a false discovery rate of 0.05. Because counts were too low, seventeen rarely observed V segments, including chromosome 9 orphons, were left out of the earlier analysis of roughly 600 of the donors. The 87-base-pair reads could not distinguish some IMGT-functional V segments, including TRBV6-2 and TRBV6-3, so those segments were excluded.

As regards this clone: Its antigen is currently not known. One base away there is no much larger clone; base qualities are not given.

The cohort was made up of roughly 670 healthy bone marrow donors. All cohort members were sampled while nominally healthy, although unrecorded immune exposures were likely present. The donor tested CMV seronegative, placing the donor among the 350 or so seronegative members of the cohort. A peripheral blood sample was provided by each donor, and peripheral blood mononuclear cells were used for TCR beta sequencing. Genomic DNA extraction from the blood cell samples was performed with the Qiagen DNeasy Blood Extraction Kit. The clonotype originates from a girl between 2 and 10 years old in good health and CMV-seronegative. The sequence links TRBV5-4 to TRBJ2-4; TRBD1 aligns with 7 central bases. Sequencing was carried out using PBMCs. The DNA sequence follows: TGTGCCAGCAGCCTTAACAGGGGCCTAGCCAAAAACATTCAGTACTTC. Its protein product is CASSLNRGLAKNIQYF.